This TCR beta chain was recorded in a study of blood T cells in healthy people across ages. Trimming removed 3 bases from V and 3 bases from J; junction bases left unmatched: 11. This CDR3 is built from 16 residues. CDR1 and CDR2 (germline): MGHDK, SYGVNS. PCR was performed a second time for 7 to 11 cycles using a sample-barcoded 5' primer and a J-beta primer mix. Each cDNA molecule carried a tag from a template-switch adaptor that contained 12 random nucleotides. TCRdb recomputed calls from the 5' RACE reads with MiXCR, one row per CDR3 protein. This sample has some 320,000 distinct CDR3 sequences; around 29% occur once, and the top ten carry around 29%.

The J gene is TRBJ2-7, the V gene TRBV25-1; TRBD1 matches at 7 bases. Sequenced sample: blood. This receptor was taken from a woman between 70 and 85 years old in good health. The CDR3, as DNA: TGTGCCAGCAGTGACATAGACTCGGGACAGAGCTACGAGCAGTACTTC. It translates to CASSDIDSGQSYEQYF.